The clone carrying this T cell receptor beta chain was counted a single time. Its antigen is as yet unknown. This specimen belongs to a study of T cell responses to AZD1222 COVID-19 vaccine. On the study more broadly: Second-dose groups at about 4 or about 12 weeks were pooled. Study findings and constraints: Repertoires were obtained only post-peak T cell response. Unmutated variant regions reportedly attract nearly half of all spike-specific TCRs. Across the whole spike, CD4 TCRs peaked at regions 160-218 and 743-854.

Sequencing was performed with immunoSEQ multiplex PCR; in TCRdb, only in-frame clones are kept and a portion is missing. The data contain 60,000 to 85,000 clones, 85% of them seen just once; the ten biggest clones take up roughly 22%. The CDR3 loop spans 16 amino acids. Germline-derived CDR1 and CDR2 are MNHNY and SVGAGI (reference sequence). Trimming removed 6 bases at V and 4 bases at J, with 21 bases between. The receptor comes from an adult in good health. The rearrangement links TRBV6-6 to TRBJ1-1, with a weak D call TRBD1 (5 bases). The sequencing here drew on peripheral blood, taken on day 0 of AZD1222 vaccination. The CDR3 DNA reads TGTGCCAGCAGCCCCGGATCGGGGCACCGTCTCACTGAAGCTTTCTTT. Amino acids: CASSPGSGHRLTEAFF.